By frequency in the sample, the clone carrying this T cell receptor (beta chain) is medium-sized. Antiretroviral therapy had run roughly three months, about 14 weeks, before follow-up blood collection. All unsorted peripheral T cells were captured because whole blood was used without fractionation. The data stem from a study of HIV-infected patients and healthy controls. Around 0.5 ug RNA was reverse transcribed with alpha and beta constant-region primers. Alpha and beta chain libraries were made separately by chain-specific third strand synthesis with multiplexing indices. TCRdb recomputed calls from the 5' RACE reads with MiXCR, one row per CDR3 protein. The sample includes about 15,000 distinct CDR3 sequences, roughly 12% of them seen just once. CDR1 is SGHKS and CDR2 is YYEKEE in the germline V gene (reference sequence). Trimming removed 1 base from V and 4 bases from J; junction bases left unmatched: 7. The CDR3 contains 15 residues.

The gene calls are TRBV5-5 and TRBJ2-5, with 7 positions matching TRBD2. Sequenced here: blood, sampled during antiretroviral therapy. The TCR originated in an adult with HIV infection. The donor label of this sample is uncertain. The CDR3 reads CASSLLGGFGETQYF. CDR3 coding DNA: TGTGCCAGCAGCTTGCTCGGGGGGTTCGGAGAGACCCAGTACTTC.